These 27 T cell receptor beta chains came from one sample sequenced in a study of CD8+CD57+ T cells in acquired aplastic anemia. By flow cytometry, patients selected for sequencing had shown an expansion of CD8+CD57+ cells. Genomic DNA served as template for TCR beta VDJ and CDR3 profiling. From the reads, TCRdb called clonotypes with MiXCR, one entry per CDR3 protein. The sample carries 250,000 to 300,000 distinct CDR3 sequences, under 65% recorded once. The sample taken for sequencing was sorted CD4+, CD8+, or CD8+CD57+ T cells (not recorded which) from PBMCs. The receptors derive from a human donor with aplastic anemia.

The rearrangement joins TRBV20-1 to TRBJ2-7; no clear D. This CDR3 is 11 amino acids long. From germline, CDR1 is DFQATT and CDR2 SNEGSKA (reference sequence). Trimming took off 2 bases at V and 4 bases at J, with 6 bases between the two ends. The CDR3 region is CSARIRYEQYF. DNA of the CDR3: TGCAGTGCTAGAATCCGGTACGAGCAGTACTTC.

This clonotype was seen ten or more times. This chain connects TRBV4-1 to TRBJ1-1; 7 bases are shared with TRBD1. Germline V CDR1 and CDR2: MGHRA, YSYEKL. This CDR3 is 15 amino acids long. Trimming removed 5 bases from V and 4 bases from J; junction bases left unmatched: 10. CDR3 protein: CASSAPNQGGTEAFF. CDR3 DNA: TGCGCCAGCAGCGCGCCAAATCAGGGGGGCACTGAAGCTTTCTTT.

This clonotype was observed at least ten times. V is TRBV20-1 and J is TRBJ1-1; D may be TRBD1 (5 bases). This CDR3 has 14 amino acids. V lost 3 bases, J lost 0 bases, and 11 bases lay in between. Looked up from germline, CDR1 is DFQATT and CDR2 is SNEGSKA (reference sequence). CDR3 in DNA: TGCAGTGCTAGGGGGGGGGTTATGAACACTGAAGCTTTCTTT. Encoded protein: CSARGGVMNTEAFF.

This chain uses TRBV7-3 with TRBJ2-3; TRBD2 matches 13 bases. J was trimmed by 1 base and V by 6 bases; bases with no gene match: 4. The CDR3 sequence is 16 residues long. Germline V CDR1 and CDR2: SGHTA, FQGTGA. The DNA of the CDR3 is TGTGCCAGCAGGGGGACTAGCGGGGCTGGCACAGATACGCAGTATTTT. Encoded protein: CASRGTSGAGTDTQYF.

This clonotype was counted ten times or more. J is TRBJ2-5 and V is TRBV3-1, with D hard to call. Trimming left V 2 bases short and J 4 bases short, with 17 bases between. CDR3 length: 16 amino acids. Germline V gives CDR1 LGHDT, CDR2 YNNKEL (reference sequence). The CDR3 DNA follows: TGTGCCAGCAGCCAAAGCTCCTTCATTCGAGGAGAGACCCAGTACTTC. This encodes CASSQSSFIRGETQYF.

Details on this clonotype: The DNA is omitted, as the CDR3 cannot be located on it reliably, and the CDR3 follows TCRdb's listing. The CDR3 protein is CASSRLGTLNTEAFFGQGQETQYF. This sequence joins TRBV7-9 and TRBJ2-5; the table's TRBD1 call for D was not verified on the DNA. The CDR3 spans 24 residues, counting both ends. Germline CDR1 reads SEHNR; CDR2 reads FQNEAQ (reference sequence).

This clonotype was counted between two and nine times. The chain carries TRBV7-8 and TRBJ1-2, with TRBD1 matching over 7 bases. This CDR3 spans 12 amino acids. Germline lookup yields CDR1 SGHVS and CDR2 FQNEAQ. V lost 10 bases and J lost 6; bases outside the gene matches: 8. CDR3 sequence: CATDRAGNGYTF. The DNA for the CDR3 is TGTGCCACTGACAGGGCGGGGAATGGCTACACCTTC.

The chain joins TRBV20-1 to TRBJ1-6, with 11 positions matching TRBD1. CDR1 DFQATT and CDR2 SNEGSKA come from the germline V gene (reference sequence). The CDR3 is made up of 16 amino acids. The J segment lost 9 bases and the V segment lost 2 bases, leaving 9 bases of the junction unmatched. The CDR3 DNA is TGCAGTGCTAGAAACTCCGGGACAGGGGGTGTTTCACCCCTCCACTTT. This codes for CSARNSGTGGVSPLHF.

The chain has TRBV2 and TRBJ1-1; D is undetermined. The CDR3 loop spans 15 amino acids. Germline lookup yields CDR1 SNHLY and CDR2 FYNNEI. The V end was cut by 3 bases, the J end by 3 bases, with 14 bases between. CDR3 DNA sequence: TGTGCCAGCAGTGAGATTGGCGGCGGGGACACTGAAGCTTTCTTT. Translation gives CASSEIGGGDTEAFF.

The gene calls are TRBV7-9 and TRBJ2-7, with D perhaps matching TRBD2 (7 bases). The germline V gene has CDR1 SEHNR and CDR2 FQNEAQ (reference sequence). This CDR3 spans 15 amino acids. V dropped 3 bases and J dropped 7 bases, with 19 bases sitting between them. The CDR3 region has the DNA TGTGCCAGCAGCTTGTTGGGGGGGGCGGATCGGGAGCAGTACTTC. Its protein product is CASSLLGGADREQYF.

The genes are TRBV7-9 and TRBJ2-7, with a tentative D call TRBD2 (5 bases). Germline V gives CDR1 SEHNR, CDR2 FQNEAQ (reference sequence). The V end lost 3 bases, the J end lost 7 bases, and 13 bases lay between the germline ends. The CDR3 loop spans 13 amino acids. The CDR3 DNA sequence: TGTGCCAGCAGCTTGGCTGACTCGGGGGAGCAGTACTTC. Protein product: CASSLADSGEQYF.

The rearrangement links TRBV24-1 to TRBJ2-7, with unresolved D. The CDR3 totals 11 residues. Germline-derived CDR1 and CDR2 are KGHDR and SFDVKD. V gave up 4 bases and J gave up 3 bases, with 3 bases separating them. CDR3 sequence (DNA): TGTGCCACCAGTGACTACTACGAGCAGTACTTC. The encoded protein is CATSDYYEQYF.

This clonotype was recorded many times. The rearrangement joins TRBV7-8 to TRBJ2-1, with D tentatively TRBD1 or TRBD2 (5 bases each). The CDR3 runs to 15 residues. With 5 bases removed from V and 3 bases from J, the gap between germline ends came to 14 bases. The germline gives CDR1 SGHVS, CDR2 FQNEAQ. DNA for the CDR3: TGTGCCAGCAGCCGTGGGGGTTTGGACTACAATGAGCAGTTCTTC. Its translation: CASSRGGLDYNEQFF.

This clonotype was found many times. The chain recombines TRBV7-9 with TRBJ2-6, with 9 bases aligning to TRBD1. There are 19 residues in the CDR3. Per germline, CDR1 SEHNR and CDR2 FQNEAQ (reference sequence). The junction had 11 bases not matched to a gene; V was cut back by 5 bases and J by 0 bases. The CDR3 loop reads CASSARKGQGTSGANVLTF. CDR3 in DNA: TGTGCCAGCAGCGCACGGAAGGGACAGGGTACCTCTGGGGCCAACGTCCTGACTTTC.

The chain has TRBV19 and TRBJ1-2; D uncertain. The germline gives CDR1 LNHDA, CDR2 SQIVND (reference sequence). V was trimmed by 4 bases and J by 2 bases, leaving 11 bases between them. The CDR3 contains 14 residues. Here the CDR3 DNA reads TGTGCCAGTAGTACCAGGACGGAAAACTATGGCTACACCTTC. This translates into CASSTRTENYGYTF.

This clonotype was counted a few times. One end of the junction varies from germline; a read error may be responsible. V and J are TRBV7-3 and TRBJ2-5; a weak D match, TRBD2 (5 bases). The CDR3 covers 14 residues. CDR1 and CDR2 (germline): SGHTA, FQGTGA. The CDR3 reads CASSLSLGDETQYF. The CDR3 DNA sequence: TGTGCCAGCAGTTTAAGTCTGGGAGACGAGACCCAGTACTTC.

The chain employs TRBV5-6 and TRBJ2-7, with 8 bases fitting TRBD1. Per the germline V gene, CDR1 is SGHDT and CDR2 is YYEEEE. V lost 0 bases, J lost 2 bases, and 7 bases stayed unmatched. CDR3 length: 16 amino acids. In DNA, the CDR3 is TGTGCCAGCAGCTTGGCAGGGGGCGTGTGGCCCTACGAGCAGTACTTC. Translated, it gives CASSLAGGVWPYEQYF.

On this clonotype itself: The junction departs from germline at one end; a sequencing error may be responsible. The rearrangement links TRBV25-1 to TRBJ2-1; TRBD2 agrees at 11 bases. The CDR3 is 15 amino acids. CDR1 and CDR2 (germline): MGHDK, SYGVNS. CDR3 DNA sequence: TGTGCCAGCAGCGAATTAGCGGGGGGGGACAATGAGCAGTTCTTC. Translated, it gives CASSELAGGDNEQFF.

This sequence joins TRBV7-2 and TRBJ2-7; D gene unclear. The CDR3 is made up of 14 amino acids. The germline V gene encodes CDR1 SGHTA and CDR2 FQGNSA. V was shortened by 0 bases and J by 3 bases, with 9 bases between the two germline ends. CDR3 protein: CASSLAPRNYEQYF. For the CDR3, the DNA is TGTGCCAGCAGCTTAGCCCCCCGGAACTACGAGCAGTACTTC.

Remarks on this clonotype: A read error may account for a junction end that differs from germline. V and J are TRBV10-3 and TRBJ2-1; 7 nucleotides align to TRBD1. The CDR3 sequence is 15 residues long. The germline gives CDR1 ENHRY, CDR2 SYGVKD. CDR3 loop: CALSEGASSYNEQFF. In DNA, the CDR3 is TGTGCCCTCAGTGAGGGGGCGAGCTCCTACAATGAGCAGTTCTTC.

The V gene is TRBV6-6, the J gene TRBJ2-7; the D is unclear. The germline V gene encodes CDR1 MNHNY and CDR2 SVGAGI (reference sequence). The CDR3 has 14 amino acids. Trimming removed 8 bases from V and 6 bases from J, with 20 bases in between. DNA of the CDR3: TGTGCCAGCGGCCGGTACTCCCAGCAGCCCGAGCAGTACTTC. The encoded protein is CASGRYSQQPEQYF.

In this sample, this clonotype turned up many times. The chain is built from TRBV9 and TRBJ1-3; D may be TRBD1 (5 bases). Germline assignment: CDR1 SGDLS and CDR2 YYNGEE. V shed 3 bases and J shed 0 bases, with 19 bases lying between them. The CDR3 has 18 amino acids. CDR3 bases: TGTGCCAGCAGCGCGGCCCGAGTCGGGACGAGCTCTGGAAACACCATATATTTT. Residues: CASSAARVGTSSGNTIYF.

In this sample, this clonotype turned up once. A much larger clone differs by one base, so this may be a read error. The chain is built from TRBV10-3 and TRBJ2-1; 15 nucleotides align to TRBD2. This CDR3 region has 15 residues. CDR1 and CDR2 (germline): ENHRY, SYGVKD. V was pared by 4 bases and J by 8 bases, with 3 bases of the junction left unmatched. The CDR3 coding sequence is TGTGCCATCAGTGGGGGACTAGCGGGAGGCGATGAGCAGTTCTTC. Translation gives CAISGGLAGGDEQFF.

This clonotype was counted ten times or more. The rearrangement uses TRBV5-8 and TRBJ2-5, with 10 nucleotides matching TRBD2. Germline V lookup: CDR1 SGHTS, CDR2 YDEGEE. Trimming at V came to 1 base and at J to 2 bases, leaving 5 bases not matched to a gene. The CDR3 is 16 residues long. The CDR3 sequence: CASSLTPTSGQETQYF. The CDR3 DNA reads TGTGCCAGCAGCTTGACCCCGACTAGCGGGCAAGAGACCCAGTACTTC.

The chain links TRBV5-1 to TRBJ2-3; 8 positions agree with TRBD2. Trimming took 4 bases from V and 2 from J; bases not matched to a gene: 9. The CDR3 has 16 residues. Germline V gene lookup returns CDR1 SGHRS and CDR2 YFSETQ. This CDR3 is CASSGGTRLVTDTQYF. The CDR3 DNA reads TGCGCCAGCAGCGGGGGGACTAGACTGGTCACAGATACGCAGTATTTT.

In this sample, this clonotype turned up a few times. V usage is TRBV7-9 and J usage is TRBJ2-3, with unresolved D. From germline, CDR1 is SEHNR and CDR2 FQNEAQ (reference sequence). CDR3 size: 14 residues. V lost 5 bases and J 2 bases, leaving 11 bases between the germline ends. CDR3 amino acids: CASSLTDHTDTQYF. The DNA for the CDR3 is TGTGCCAGCAGCCTCACGGATCACACAGATACGCAGTATTTT.

The chain joins TRBV6-5 to TRBJ1-2; D remains unclear. V dropped 5 bases and J dropped 2 bases, with 6 bases sitting between them. The CDR3 is 12 amino acids. Germline CDR1 is MNHEY and CDR2 is SVGAGI. CDR3 sequence (DNA): TGTGCCAGCAGTAGGAGAAACTATGGCTACACCTTC. This sequence encodes CASSRRNYGYTF.